This TCR beta chain was identified in a study of blood T cells in healthy people across ages. This CDR3 has 11 residues. Germline V gene lookup returns CDR1 SQVTM and CDR2 ANQGSEA. V lost 4 bases, J lost 8 bases, and 9 bases lay in between. Through a sample-barcoded 5' primer and a J-beta primer mix, a second PCR was run for roughly 6 to 11 cycles. One entry per CDR3 protein results from TCRdb running MiXCR on the 5' RACE reads. The table records approximately 960,000 distinct CDR3 sequences, about 28% of them present only once. There were healthy Caucasian individuals from Russia, aged roughly 6 to 100, serving as donors. The same sample was also used in a study of T cells of mothers and their children.

The chain carries TRBV29-1 and TRBJ2-1, with D hard to call. The sample consisted of blood. This clonotype was obtained from a woman aged 40 to 50 in good health. The CDR3 nucleotides are TGCAGCGTTGGCAATTCTGATGAGCAGTTCTTC. Its translation: CSVGNSDEQFF.